This T cell receptor (beta chain) was identified during a study of early T cells in non-severe SARS-CoV-2 infection. Notes on the study in general: Matching against VDJdb likely underestimated virus-specific expansions, favoring anti-spike CD8.

From the 5' RACE reads, TCRdb called clonotypes with MiXCR, one entry per CDR3 protein. The table has tens of thousands of distinct CDR3 sequences, roughly 15% seen once; the top ten hold approximately 4%. This clonotype was observed a handful of times. Its antigen remains unidentified. V gave up 8 bases and J gave up 5 bases, with 22 bases separating them. Germline V gene sequence: CDR1 SQVTM, CDR2 ANQGSEA. The CDR3 loop spans 14 amino acids. The sequence came from an adult who was a healthcare worker with PCR-confirmed SARS-CoV-2 infection or an uninfected control (not recorded which). This material consisted of whole blood, taken at baseline. The V call is TRBV29-1, the J call TRBJ2-7, with D perhaps TRBD2 (6 bases). In DNA form, the CDR3 reads TGCAGCACATATCAAGGAGGGGCCAGGGACGAGCAGTACTTC. Translation: CSTYQGGARDEQYF.